This entry lists 12 T cell receptor beta chains sequenced from one sample in a study of blood T cell repertoires in COVID-19. Here immunoSEQ multiplex PCR was the method, and the copy in TCRdb shows in-frame clones only, minus some. The sample lists fewer than 70,000 clones, about 85% occurring once. Sequencing was performed on peripheral blood. Source of these receptors: a man older than 75 with acute or convalescent COVID-19.

This chain links TRBV5-1 with TRBJ2-7; D might be TRBD2 (5 bases). The V and J ends lost 0 bases and 2 bases respectively, with 6 bases between them. Germline V CDR1 and CDR2: SGHRS, YFSETQ. The CDR3 has 13 amino acids. The CDR3 reads CASSLGRAYEQYF. DNA of the CDR3: TGCGCCAGCAGCTTGGGGCGGGCCTACGAGCAGTACTTC.

This chain joins TRBV30 and TRBJ1-2; D remains ambiguous. The CDR3 length is 15 residues. Germline V CDR1 and CDR2: GTSNPN, SVGIG (reference sequence). The germline V and J ends were trimmed by 4 bases and 0 bases, with 15 bases remaining between them. This CDR3 reads CAWTGGLRANYGYTF. The CDR3 coding sequence is TGTGCCTGGACGGGAGGACTTCGGGCTAACTATGGCTACACCTTC.

The chain carries TRBV3-1 (or the pseudogene TRBV3-2) and TRBJ1-1; D not resolved. CDR1 is LGHDT, CDR2 YNNKEL, per germline (reference sequence). V gave up 3 bases and J gave up 6 bases, with 8 bases separating them. This CDR3 region has 12 residues. The CDR3 DNA reads TGTGCCAGCAGCCAGGGTAGCCCTGAAGCTTTCTTT. Translating gives CASSQGSPEAFF.

The gene calls are TRBV7-2 and TRBJ1-2; 7 bases match TRBD1. Germline assignment: CDR1 SGHTA and CDR2 FQGNSA. The CDR3 covers 15 residues. With V trimmed by 5 bases and J by 4 bases, 10 bases remained unmatched. CDR3 in DNA: TGTGCCAGCAGCAAAAACGGACAGGACATCTATGGCTACACCTTC. It translates to CASSKNGQDIYGYTF.

The J gene is TRBJ2-1, the V gene TRBV12-5; TRBD2 matches 9 bases. V shed 2 bases and J 0 bases; nucleotides not matched to a gene: 2. This CDR3 has 16 amino acids. Germline CDR1 reads LGHNT; CDR2 reads FRNRAP. CDR3 amino acids: CASGLHSGSSYNEQFF. The CDR3 DNA sequence: TGTGCTAGTGGTTTGCATAGCGGGAGCTCCTACAATGAGCAGTTCTTC. The full variable domain, with the rest looked up from reference TRBV12-5 and TRBJ2-1, is DARVTQTPRHKVTEMGQEVTMRCQPILGHNTVFWYRQTMMQGLELLAYFRNRAPLDDSGMPKDRFSAEMPDATLATLKIQPSEPRDSAVYFCASGLHSGSSYNEQFFGPGTRLTVL.

This clone has more than one count but fewer than ten. The chain combines TRBV7-2 with TRBJ1-5; D perhaps matches TRBD1 (5 bases). Trimming removed 5 bases at V and 4 bases at J, with 9 bases between. In germline, CDR1 is SGHTA, CDR2 FQGNSA. The CDR3 is made up of 13 amino acids. The CDR3 protein is CASSLDRNQPQHF. DNA of the CDR3: TGTGCCAGCAGCCTCGACAGAAATCAGCCCCAGCATTTT.

The chain combines TRBV6-1 with TRBJ2-1, with D perhaps matching TRBD2 (5 bases). Per germline, CDR1 MNHNS and CDR2 SASEGT. This CDR3 is built from 14 residues. V lost 2 bases to trimming and J lost 4 bases, with 9 bases between them. Written as DNA, the CDR3 is TGTGCCAGCAGTGAACTAGCCCTATACAATGAGCAGTTCTTC. This codes for CASSELALYNEQFF.

CDR3 sequence (DNA): TGTGCTAGTGGTTTGATCCTCGGGACAGGGAATTCCTACGAGCAGTACTTC. The encoded protein is CASGLILGTGNSYEQYF. The chain joins TRBV12-5 to TRBJ2-7, with 9 bases lining up with TRBD1. Trimming at V came to 2 bases and at J to 1 base, leaving 9 bases not matched to a gene. The CDR3 covers 17 residues. Germline V gene sequence: CDR1 LGHNT, CDR2 FRNRAP.

This chain links TRBV5-6 with TRBJ1-1; D remains ambiguous. V was pared by 4 bases and J by 3 bases, with 16 bases between. The germline V gene encodes CDR1 SGHDT and CDR2 YYEEEE. The CDR3 totals 15 residues. The CDR3 nucleotides read TGTGCCAGCAGCCCCGGGTCAGCACCTCACACTGAAGCTTTCTTT. Protein: CASSPGSAPHTEAFF.

The chain has TRBV11-3 and TRBJ2-7; 9 bases line up with TRBD1. Germline V gene sequence: CDR1 SGHNT, CDR2 YENEEA. The CDR3 is made up of 16 amino acids. The junction had 9 bases not matched to a gene; V was cut back by 5 bases and J by 1 base. CDR3 sequence (DNA): TGTGCCAGCAGCGCCCGTGTGGGGACAGGGTCCTACGAGCAGTACTTC. As protein: CASSARVGTGSYEQYF. Full variable domain (remainder filled in from reference TRBV11-3 and TRBJ2-7): EAGVVQSPRYKIIEKKQPVAFWCNPISGHNTLYWYLQNLGQGPELLIRYENEEAVDDSQLPKDRFSAERLKGVDSTLKIQPAELGDSAVYLCASSARVGTGSYEQYFGPGTRLTVT.

The V call is TRBV5-4, the J call TRBJ1-1; 7 bases are shared with TRBD1. Germline CDR1 and CDR2: SGHNT and YYREEE (reference sequence). This CDR3 region has 14 residues. The junction had 6 bases not matched to a gene; V was cut back by 4 bases and J by 3 bases. CDR3 DNA sequence: TGTGCCAGCAGCGGAATGACAGGGCACACTGAAGCTTTCTTT. Amino acids: CASSGMTGHTEAFF.

This chain uses TRBV6-5 with TRBJ1-2; 7 bases agree with TRBD1. Trimming at V came to 1 base and at J to 4 bases, leaving 6 bases not matched to a gene. The length of the CDR3 is 15 residues. Germline CDR1 is MNHEY and CDR2 is SVGAGI. DNA of the CDR3: TGTGCCAGCAGTTACTGGAACAGGGGCGGCTATGGCTACACCTTC. As protein: CASSYWNRGGYGYTF.